In its sample, the clone carrying this TCR beta chain was seen many times. The antigen remains undetermined. The V and J ends lost 0 bases and 3 bases respectively, with 12 bases between them. Germline V gene sequence: CDR1 DFQATT, CDR2 SNEGSKA (reference sequence). The CDR3 has 16 amino acids. This sample is drawn from a study of glioma-infiltrating T cells. Study findings and constraints: Gliomas, especially low-grade, showed above-expected tissue-blood divergence; non-neoplastic patients showed below.

The iRepertoire nested amplicon-rescue multiplex PCR amplified TCR alpha and beta CDR3s from RNA. One-step reverse transcription and amplification started from about 100-400 ng of tissue mRNA or PBMC total RNA. A single record per CDR3 protein comes from TCRdb applying MiXCR to the multiplex PCR reads. The table records approximately 88,000 distinct CDR3 sequences, about 23% of them present only once. The source material was glioma tissue, nonneoplastic brain tissue, or PBMCs (not recorded which). This receptor was identified in a human donor with low-grade glioma or glioblastoma, undergoing nonglioma brain surgery, or in good health (not recorded which). The chain employs TRBV20-1 and TRBJ2-6; D might be TRBD1 or TRBD2, each matching 5 bases. The CDR3 reads CSARDRLGVGANVLTF. The CDR3 coding sequence is TGCAGTGCTAGAGATCGGCTGGGGGTTGGGGCCAACGTCCTGACTTTC.